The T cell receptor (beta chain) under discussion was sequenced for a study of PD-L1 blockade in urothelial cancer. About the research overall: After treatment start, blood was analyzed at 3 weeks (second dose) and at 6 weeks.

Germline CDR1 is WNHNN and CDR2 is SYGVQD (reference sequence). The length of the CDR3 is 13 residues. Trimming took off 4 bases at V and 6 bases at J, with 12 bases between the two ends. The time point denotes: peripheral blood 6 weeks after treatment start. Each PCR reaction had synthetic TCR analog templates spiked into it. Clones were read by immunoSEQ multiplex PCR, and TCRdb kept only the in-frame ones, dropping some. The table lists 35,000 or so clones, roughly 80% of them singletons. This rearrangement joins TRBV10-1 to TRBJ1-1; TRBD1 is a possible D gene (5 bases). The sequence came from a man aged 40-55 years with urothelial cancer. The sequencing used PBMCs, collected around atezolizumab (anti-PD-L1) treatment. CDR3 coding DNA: TGCGCCAGCAGTGCTAGGGGATTGCCTGAAGCTTTCTTT. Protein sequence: CASSARGLPEAFF.